One sample yielded the 13 T cell receptor beta chains listed below, sequenced in a study of blood T cell repertoires in COVID-19. The protocol was immunoSEQ multiplex PCR, while the TCRdb copy is restricted to in-frame clones and leaves out a portion. The sample lists about 140,000 clones, about 80% occurring once. Input material: peripheral blood. The receptors shown here come from a man in his fifties or sixties with acute or convalescent COVID-19.

This chain joins TRBV6-2 or TRBV6-3 and TRBJ1-2, with D unclear. Per germline, CDR1 MNHEY and CDR2 SVGEGT. Deletions cut 6 bases from V and 4 bases from J, with 6 bases between. This CDR3 has 11 amino acids. For the CDR3, the DNA is TGTGCCAGCAGCGGCCTCTATGGCTACACCTTC. It codes for CASSGLYGYTF.

The chain couples TRBV7-2 to TRBJ1-2; 7 nucleotides align to TRBD1. Per the germline V gene, CDR1 is SGHTA and CDR2 is FQGNSA. The CDR3 is made up of 13 amino acids. J was trimmed by 8 bases and V by 7 bases; bases with no gene match: 10. This CDR3 is CASKLGGAGGYTF. The CDR3 DNA sequence: TGTGCCAGCAAACTAGGGGGCGCCGGGGGCTACACCTTC.

This chain links TRBV5-1 with TRBJ2-3, with D possibly matching TRBD2 (5 bases). With 0 bases removed from V and 2 bases from J, the gap between germline ends came to 7 bases. The CDR3 sequence is 14 residues long. From germline, CDR1 is SGHRS and CDR2 YFSETQ. The DNA of the CDR3 is TGCGCCAGCAGCTTGGGGACTGTCACAGATACGCAGTATTTT. This codes for CASSLGTVTDTQYF.

The CDR3 here is CASSTERSADSNYGYTF. The CDR3 DNA reads TGTGCCAGTAGTACGGAAAGGTCGGCGGATTCTAACTATGGCTACACCTTC. J is TRBJ1-2 and V is TRBV19; unclear D gene. Trimming cost V 4 bases and J 0 bases, with 18 bases left between them. The germline gives CDR1 LNHDA, CDR2 SQIVND (reference sequence). The length of the CDR3 is 17 residues.

The table lists this clone with a count of one. The chain combines TRBV10-3 with TRBJ1-6; D call uncertain. The V end was cut by 4 bases, the J end by 7 bases, with 11 bases between. Germline loops: CDR1 ENHRY, CDR2 SYGVKD. This CDR3 has 14 residues. CDR3 region: CAISVDSRNSPLHF. The CDR3 nucleotides are TGTGCCATCAGTGTCGACTCAAGGAATTCACCCCTCCACTTT.

The rearrangement joins TRBV6-2 or TRBV6-3 to TRBJ2-2; 11 bases fit TRBD2. Germline assignment: CDR1 MNHEY and CDR2 SVGEGT. Trimming took 6 bases from V and 2 from J; bases not matched to a gene: 8. The CDR3 consists of 17 residues. In nucleotides, the CDR3 is TGTGCCAGCAGCCATCCGGGACTAGCGGTTAACACCGGGGAGCTGTTTTTT. Translated: CASSHPGLAVNTGELFF.

This clone was found once. This rearrangement joins TRBV10-3 to TRBJ2-7; TRBD1 matches 9 bases. V trimming: 0 bases; J trimming: 5 bases; junction bases outside the gene matches: 5. Germline CDR1 is ENHRY and CDR2 is SYGVKD. The CDR3 has 15 residues. The CDR3 bases are TGTGCCATCAGTGAGTCGGGACAGGGTGACCACGAGCAGTACTTC. This sequence encodes CAISESGQGDHEQYF.

The V gene is TRBV7-2, the J gene TRBJ1-1; D is unclear. CDR3 size: 13 residues. V was pared by 2 bases and J by 8 bases, with 12 bases between. Looked up from germline, CDR1 is SGHTA and CDR2 is FQGNSA. DNA for the CDR3: TGTGCCAGCAGCTTAATGCAGTCCGGGGAAGCTTTCTTT. Translating it yields CASSLMQSGEAFF.

The rearrangement joins TRBV6-2 or TRBV6-3 to TRBJ1-1, with D possibly being TRBD1 (5 bases). V shed 4 bases and J shed 3 bases, with 12 bases lying between them. Germline V CDR1 and CDR2: MNHEY, SVGEGT. This CDR3 spans 14 amino acids. The CDR3 DNA is TGTGCCAGCAGTTTCACAGCGGGGGACACTGAAGCTTTCTTT. It yields the protein CASSFTAGDTEAFF.

This clone was counted only a few times. One end of the junction is discordant with germline, which a read error may explain. This CDR3 reads CASTLVGGDYNEQFF. CDR3 bases: TGTGCCAGCACCTTGGTAGGGGGGGATTACAATGAGCAGTTCTTC. J is TRBJ2-1 and V is TRBV5-4; TRBD2 might be the D (7 bases). This CDR3 is built from 15 residues. Looked up from germline, CDR1 is SGHNT and CDR2 is YYREEE (reference sequence).

The J gene is TRBJ2-1, the V gene TRBV29-1; 7 positions agree with TRBD1. After removal of 6 bases from V and 6 bases from J, the junction contained 2 bases not matched to a gene. Looked up from germline, CDR1 is SQVTM and CDR2 is ANQGSEA. The CDR3 has 11 residues. The CDR3 DNA is TGCAGCGTCGGGACAGCCAATGAGCAGTTCTTC. The encoded protein is CSVGTANEQFF.

V gene TRBV6-5 combines with J gene TRBJ1-1, with D possibly matching TRBD1 (6 bases). The CDR3 has 15 amino acids. V was pared by 4 bases and J by 2 bases, with 14 bases between. Per germline, CDR1 MNHEY and CDR2 SVGAGI. The CDR3 sequence is CASSLYRDINTEAFF. CDR3 sequence (DNA): TGTGCCAGCAGTTTGTACCGGGACATAAACACTGAAGCTTTCTTT.

V and J are TRBV30 and TRBJ2-6; a weak D match, TRBD1 (5 bases). V dropped 3 bases and J dropped 0 bases, with 15 bases sitting between them. Germline CDR1 is GTSNPN and CDR2 is SVGIG (reference sequence). The CDR3 spans 17 residues. The CDR3 protein is CAWRARDASSGANVLTF. The CDR3 DNA reads TGTGCCTGGAGAGCCAGGGATGCGAGCTCTGGGGCCAACGTCCTGACTTTC.